This TCR beta chain was sequenced in a study of T cell responses to AZD1222 COVID-19 vaccine. Worth noting for this clone: Its antigen is as yet unknown.

Here immunoSEQ multiplex PCR was the method, and the copy in TCRdb shows in-frame clones only, minus some. The sample contains more than 95,000 clones, about 89% of which appear only once. The CDR3 is 13 amino acids. Looked up from germline, CDR1 is SGHTA and CDR2 is FQGNSA. V was pared by 5 bases and J by 3 bases, with 3 bases of the junction left unmatched. General study points: Mapped onto spike, vaccine-associated CD4 TCRs spanned it and were dominant at 160-218 and 743-854. Donors were mostly white British, more females; clonal diversity possibly underestimated. Just a handful of AZD1222 recipients were seropositive at baseline.

The chain joins TRBV7-2 to TRBJ1-1; 7 bases are shared with TRBD1. The sample here was peripheral blood, taken 28 days after the second dose of the MenACWY control vaccine. The receptor was isolated from an adult who received the MenACWY meningococcal vaccine as a control. CDR3 protein: CASSTQGDTEAFF. DNA of the CDR3: TGTGCCAGCAGCACGCAGGGGGACACTGAAGCTTTCTTT.